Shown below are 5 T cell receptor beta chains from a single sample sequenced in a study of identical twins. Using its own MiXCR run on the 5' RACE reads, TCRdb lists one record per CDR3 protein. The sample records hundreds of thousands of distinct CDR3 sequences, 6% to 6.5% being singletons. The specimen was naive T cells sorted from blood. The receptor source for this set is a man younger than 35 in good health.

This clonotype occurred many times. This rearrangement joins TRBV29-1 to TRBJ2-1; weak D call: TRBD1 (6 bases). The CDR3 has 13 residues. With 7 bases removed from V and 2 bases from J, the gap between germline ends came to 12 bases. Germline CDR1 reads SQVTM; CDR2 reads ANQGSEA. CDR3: CSAGTSAYNEQFF. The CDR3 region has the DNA TGCAGCGCAGGGACATCCGCCTACAATGAGCAGTTCTTC.

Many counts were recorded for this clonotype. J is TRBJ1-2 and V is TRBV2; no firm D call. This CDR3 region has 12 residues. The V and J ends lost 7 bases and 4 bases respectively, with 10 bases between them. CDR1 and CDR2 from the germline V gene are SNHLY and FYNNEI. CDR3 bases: TGTGCCAGCACTTGGGCCTCCTATGGCTACACCTTC. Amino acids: CASTWASYGYTF.

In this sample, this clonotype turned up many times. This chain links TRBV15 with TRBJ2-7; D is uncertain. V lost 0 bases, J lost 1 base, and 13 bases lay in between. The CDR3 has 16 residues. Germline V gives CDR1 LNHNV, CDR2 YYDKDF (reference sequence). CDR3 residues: CATSRDRSLTSYEQYV. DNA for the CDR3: TGTGCCACCAGCAGAGATAGGAGCCTTACTTCCTACGAGCAGTACGTC.

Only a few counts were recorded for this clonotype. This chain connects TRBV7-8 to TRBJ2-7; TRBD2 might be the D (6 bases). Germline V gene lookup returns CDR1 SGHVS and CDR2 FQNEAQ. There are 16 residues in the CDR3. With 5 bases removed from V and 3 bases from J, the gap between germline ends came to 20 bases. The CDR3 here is CASSPLLGEALYEQYF. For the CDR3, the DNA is TGTGCCAGCAGCCCCCTATTAGGGGAGGCGCTCTACGAGCAGTACTTC.

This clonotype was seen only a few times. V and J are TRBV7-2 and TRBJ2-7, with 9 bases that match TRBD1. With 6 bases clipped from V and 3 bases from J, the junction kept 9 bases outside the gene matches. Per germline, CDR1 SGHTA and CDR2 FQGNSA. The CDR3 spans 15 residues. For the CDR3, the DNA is TGTGCCAGCAGTATAACCGGGACAGGGAACTACGAGCAGTACTTC. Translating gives CASSITGTGNYEQYF.